This TCR beta chain was sequenced in a study of T cell repertoires in cytomegalovirus infection. Study overall: CMV infection together with matching HLA type was indicated by public TCR beta signatures. Study-wide findings and caveats: The ex vivo response was dominated by HLA-C-restricted CMV-specific TCR beta clonotypes.

With V trimmed by 4 bases and J by 5 bases, 9 bases remained unmatched. The CDR3 runs 15 residues. The germline gives CDR1 SGHTA, CDR2 FQGNSA. This clonotype was seen ten or more times. The antigen is undetermined. Each CDR3 protein gets one entry after TCRdb re-called the reads with MiXCR. The repertoire consists of 150,000 to 200,000 distinct CDR3 sequences, with 13% to 15% occurring once and the leading ten covering over 20%. This clonotype was sampled from a human donor in good health (CMV status not recorded). Some clones in this sample may be carry-over from other donors' samples. The V and J genes are TRBV7-2 and TRBJ2-3; 7 nucleotides align to TRBD2. The specimen was PBMCs. Here the CDR3 reads CASSSLGGRRDTQYF. DNA of the CDR3: TGTGCCAGCAGCTCCCTGGGGGGGAGGAGAGATACGCAGTATTTT.